The 27 T cell receptor beta chains below were found in one sample sequenced in a study of T-cell memory formation after mild COVID-19. TCRdb called the 5' RACE reads again in MiXCR, with one record for every CDR3 protein. Of approximately 430,000 distinct CDR3 sequences listed, 20% to 30% were seen once; the top ten hold around 13%. The sequenced sample was PBMCs or a T cell subset sorted from them (not recorded which). Receptors originate from an adult woman who had mild COVID-19 (a few samples of this study predate the infection). Cell type and time point are not known.

V is TRBV7-8 and J is TRBJ1-1; D is ambiguous. V was trimmed by 5 bases and J by 6 bases, leaving 16 bases between them. The CDR3 has 14 amino acids. CDR1 is SGHVS, CDR2 FQNEAQ, per germline. The CDR3 DNA sequence: TGTGCCAGCAGCCCCCTTCGAGAACAGCCTGAAGCTTTCTTT. Translating it yields CASSPLREQPEAFF.

The V call is TRBV5-1, the J call TRBJ2-2; D perhaps matches TRBD1 (6 bases). CDR3 size: 15 residues. V was trimmed by 6 bases and J by 4 bases, leaving 16 bases between them. Germline values: CDR1 SGHRS, CDR2 YFSETQ. The CDR3 DNA reads as TGCGCCAGCATCGATATGGGGGCAGGCACCGGGGAGCTGTTTTTT. This gives the protein CASIDMGAGTGELFF. The variable domain in full, with the rest retrieved from reference TRBV5-1 and TRBJ2-2, is KAGVTQTPRYLIKTRGQQVTLSCSPISGHRSVSWYQQTPGQGLQFLFEYFSETQRNKGNFPGRFSGRQFSNSRSEMNVSTLELGDSALYLCASIDMGAGTGELFFGEGSRLTVL.

This clonotype was detected a few times. This chain links TRBV29-1 with TRBJ1-1; D gene ambiguous. With 1 base removed from V and 6 bases from J, the gap between germline ends came to 6 bases. CDR1 is SQVTM and CDR2 is ANQGSEA in the germline V gene. The CDR3 extends over 11 amino acids. The CDR3 coding sequence is TGCAGCGTTGAAGTAGGGCCTGAAGCTTTCTTT. As protein: CSVEVGPEAFF.

This clonotype was seen a few times. The chain is built from TRBV12-3 or TRBV12-4 and TRBJ2-3; D not certain. Trimming cost V 3 bases and J 4 bases, with 8 bases left between them. This CDR3 has 13 amino acids. The CDR3: CASSLVVADTQYF. The CDR3 DNA follows: TGTGCCAGCAGTTTGGTGGTGGCAGATACGCAGTATTTT.

The table lists this clonotype with a few counts. V is TRBV12-3 or TRBV12-4 and J is TRBJ1-1, with unresolved D. The V end was cut by 1 base, the J end by 11 bases, with 17 bases between. This CDR3 spans 14 amino acids. The DNA of the CDR3 is TGTGCCAGCAGTTTAGGTGGTGGGGAAAGAATGGCTTTCTTT. Protein product: CASSLGGGERMAFF.

This clonotype was found a few times. The chain uses TRBV7-2 and TRBJ2-2, with D perhaps matching TRBD2 (5 bases). This CDR3 spans 13 amino acids. V lost 9 bases and J lost 0, with 8 bases in between. The germline CDR1 and CDR2 sequences are SGHTA and FQGNSA. CDR3 loop: CASALANTGELFF. As DNA, the CDR3 is TGTGCCAGTGCACTAGCGAACACCGGGGAGCTGTTTTTT.

V is TRBV5-1 and J is TRBJ2-7; D perhaps matches TRBD1 (6 bases). The CDR3 length is 14 residues. With 1 base removed from V and 0 bases from J, the gap between germline ends came to 8 bases. Germline V CDR1 and CDR2: SGHRS, YFSETQ. The DNA for the CDR3 is TGCGCCAGCAGCTTGAGGGGGTACTCCTACGAGCAGTACTTC. This gives the protein CASSLRGYSYEQYF.

The chain couples TRBV30 to TRBJ1-1; D not resolved. The germline V gene encodes CDR1 GTSNPN and CDR2 SVGIG (reference sequence). The CDR3 is made up of 15 amino acids. V was clipped by 0 bases and J by 4 bases, with 15 bases between them. The DNA of the CDR3 is TGTGCCTGGAGTGTACGGGAGGGTTGGCGCACTGAAGCTTTCTTT. Residues: CAWSVREGWRTEAFF.

This clonotype came up a few times. The chain employs TRBV4-1 and TRBJ2-5; TRBD1 might be the D (5 bases). Germline CDR1 is MGHRA and CDR2 is YSYEKL. Trimming stripped 0 bases from V and 4 bases from J, with 15 bases between. The CDR3 contains 16 residues. The CDR3 sequence: CASSQDFLGRGETQYF. CDR3 nucleotides: TGCGCCAGCAGCCAAGATTTTTTGGGAAGGGGAGAGACCCAGTACTTC.

V gene TRBV20-1 combines with J gene TRBJ1-1; a possible D gene is TRBD1 (5 bases). V lost 3 bases, J lost 1 base, and 18 bases lay in between. The CDR3 is made up of 16 amino acids. CDR1 is DFQATT, CDR2 SNEGSKA, per germline (reference sequence). The CDR3 region is CSARRAGLGWNTEAFF. The CDR3 nucleotides are TGCAGTGCTAGGAGGGCAGGGTTGGGTTGGAACACTGAAGCTTTCTTT.

The chain has TRBV7-2 and TRBJ2-7; the match to TRBD2 covers 11 bases. From germline, CDR1 is SGHTA and CDR2 FQGNSA. The CDR3 sequence is 16 residues long. The V and J ends lost 1 base and 1 base, in that order; junction bases with no gene match: 3. The CDR3 DNA is TGTGCCAGCAGCTTAGACGGACTAGCGGGTTCCTACGAGCAGTACTTC. Protein product: CASSLDGLAGSYEQYF.

CDR3: CASSEGRVRNQPQHF. CDR3 in DNA: TGTGCCAGCAGTGAAGGAAGGGTGCGGAATCAGCCCCAGCATTTT. This rearrangement joins TRBV6-1 to TRBJ1-5; D is uncertain. Germline CDR1 MNHNS, CDR2 SASEGT. The CDR3 extends over 15 amino acids. The ends were cut back, 1 base at V and 4 bases at J, with 11 bases in the middle.

Details on this clonotype: A junction end diverges from the germline sequence, so it may reflect a read error. This sequence joins TRBV2 and TRBJ1-3; TRBD1 might be the D (6 bases). The CDR3 is made up of 15 amino acids. Germline CDR1 and CDR2: SNHLY and FYNNEI. Here the CDR3 DNA reads TGTGCCAGCAGTGAGGACAGCCTCTCTGGAAACACCATGTATTTT. Translated: CASSEDSLSGNTMYF.

The chain recombines TRBV29-1 with TRBJ2-3, with a weak D call TRBD2 (5 bases). Deletions cut 4 bases from V and 0 bases from J, with 11 bases between. Germline V CDR1 and CDR2: SQVTM, ANQGSEA. The CDR3 spans 14 residues. The CDR3 DNA sequence: TGCAGCGTTGGAGGTAGCGATAGCACAGATACGCAGTATTTT. Amino acid sequence: CSVGGSDSTDTQYF.

This chain uses TRBV13 with TRBJ2-3; D assignment may be TRBD1 or TRBD2 (5 bases each). The CDR3 contains 13 residues. Germline-derived CDR1 and CDR2 are PRHDT and FYEKMQ (reference sequence). V lost 5 bases to trimming and J lost 6 bases, with 12 bases between them. The CDR3 is CASSEPGRDTQYF. CDR3 DNA: TGTGCCAGCAGCGAACCGGGACGGGATACGCAGTATTTT.

At least ten counts were recorded for this clonotype. The chain combines TRBV20-1 with TRBJ2-3, with 8 nucleotides matching TRBD2. V trimming: 0 bases; J trimming: 2 bases; junction bases outside the gene matches: 10. Germline lookup yields CDR1 DFQATT and CDR2 SNEGSKA (reference sequence). There are 17 residues in the CDR3. CDR3 nucleotides: TGCAGTGCTAGAGATCTCCTCCGGCGGGAGGTCACAGATACGCAGTATTTT. Its protein is CSARDLLRREVTDTQYF.

This clonotype was detected only a few times. The chain links TRBV20-1 to TRBJ2-3; TRBD2 aligns across 11 bases. This CDR3 is 15 amino acids long. Germline-derived CDR1 and CDR2 are DFQATT and SNEGSKA (reference sequence). Unmatched junction bases numbered 14, after V lost 5 bases and J lost 10 bases. The CDR3, as DNA: TGCAGTGCTCGAGGGACTAGCGGCTCCCGAGGGTCGCAGTATTTT. Residues: CSARGTSGSRGSQYF.

This clonotype was seen a few times. The chain employs TRBV5-1 and TRBJ2-3, with 9 bases identical to TRBD2. Trimming took 6 bases from V and 5 from J; bases not matched to a gene: 22. Germline assignment: CDR1 SGHRS and CDR2 YFSETQ. The CDR3 contains 19 residues. The CDR3 region has the DNA TGCGCCAGCACCAAAATCGGGAGGGTAGCGGGAGACGGAGGAGATACGCAGTATTTT. Its protein product is CASTKIGRVAGDGGDTQYF.

The V gene is TRBV9, the J gene TRBJ2-1; TRBD2 matches at 8 bases. CDR1 SGDLS and CDR2 YYNGEE come from the germline V gene. The CDR3 totals 14 residues. The trim removed 0 bases at V and 7 bases at J, leaving 3 bases unmatched. DNA for the CDR3: TGTGCCAGCAGCGTAGTCCCTAGCGGGAATGAGCAGTTCTTC. This codes for CASSVVPSGNEQFF.

The chain employs TRBV30 and TRBJ1-2; no reliable D call. Germline V gives CDR1 GTSNPN, CDR2 SVGIG (reference sequence). This CDR3 contains 13 residues. The ends were cut back, 1 base at V and 5 bases at J, with 11 bases in the middle. The CDR3 sequence: CAWSGDASYGYTF. The CDR3 DNA is TGTGCCTGGAGTGGTGATGCTTCTTATGGCTACACCTTC.

There are a few counts of this clonotype. The chain recombines TRBV6-2 or TRBV6-3 with TRBJ2-2; D possibly matches TRBD1 or TRBD2 (5 bases each). CDR1 and CDR2 (germline): MNHEY, SVGEGT. The V gene lost 2 bases and the J gene lost 1 base, with 8 bases spanning the gap. The CDR3 contains 15 residues. The CDR3 loop is CASSYRDLNTGELFF. CDR3 DNA sequence: TGTGCCAGCAGTTACAGGGACCTGAACACCGGGGAGCTGTTTTTT.

The rearrangement joins TRBV6-6 to TRBJ2-7; 8 positions agree with TRBD2. The CDR3 has 16 amino acids. The junction had 9 bases not matched to a gene; V was cut back by 2 bases and J by 3 bases. Germline values: CDR1 MNHNY, CDR2 SVGAGI (reference sequence). The CDR3, as DNA: TGTGCCAGCAGTTACGTGATCAGCGGGAGTCTCTACGAGCAGTACTTC. This encodes CASSYVISGSLYEQYF.

This rearrangement joins TRBV19 to TRBJ1-5, with D hard to call. The CDR3 runs 13 residues. V was shortened by 2 bases and J by 6 bases, with 8 bases between the two germline ends. Germline CDR1 and CDR2: LNHDA and SQIVND (reference sequence). The CDR3, as DNA: TGTGCCAGTAGTATATTAGCGGTTCAGCCCCAGCATTTT. Translation gives CASSILAVQPQHF.

CDR3: CASSRGTTGELFF. The CDR3 region has the DNA TGTGCCAGCAGTCGCGGGACAACCGGGGAGCTGTTTTTT. V usage is TRBV12-3 or TRBV12-4 and J usage is TRBJ2-2, with D perhaps assigned TRBD1 or TRBD2 (6 bases each). V lost 5 bases, J lost 5 bases, and 9 bases lay in between. This CDR3 spans 13 amino acids.

The rearrangement joins TRBV12-3 or TRBV12-4 to TRBJ1-3, with D unclear. V was clipped by 7 bases and J by 4 bases, with 8 bases between them. The CDR3 is 12 amino acids. This CDR3 reads CASTPLGNTIYF. CDR3 DNA sequence: TGTGCCAGCACCCCTCTCGGAAACACCATATATTTT.

The chain couples TRBV20-1 to TRBJ2-2, with D unresolved. Trimming pared 6 bases from V and 4 bases from J, leaving 9 bases between. CDR1 is DFQATT and CDR2 is SNEGSKA in the germline V gene (reference sequence). The CDR3 runs 12 residues. As DNA, the CDR3 is TGCAGTGCCCCGACTGTCACCGGGGAGCTGTTTTTT. It encodes CSAPTVTGELFF.

This clonotype has a handful of counts. The chain couples TRBV28 to TRBJ2-7; D not certain. Germline CDR1 and CDR2: MDHEN and SYDVKM. CDR3 length equals 10 residues. The ends were cut back, 4 bases at V and 7 bases at J, with 5 bases in the middle. The chain's CDR3 is CASSSFEQYF. In nucleotides, the CDR3 is TGTGCCAGCAGTTCCTTTGAGCAGTACTTC. Full variable domain (remainder filled in from reference TRBV28 and TRBJ2-7): DVKVTQSSRYLVKRTGEKVFLECVQDMDHENMFWYRQDPGLGLRLIYFSYDVKMKEKGDIPEGYSVSREKKERFSLILESASTNQTSMYLCASSSFEQYFGPGTRLTVT.